This T cell receptor beta chain was obtained from a study of a mutant IDH1 vaccine in newly diagnosed glioma. A note on this clone: The antigen is unknown.

Repertoires were generated with immunoSEQ multiplex PCR, while TCRdb's copy carries only in-frame clones and drops some. The table shows approximately 79,000 clones, with more than 70% occurring only once. Time point specified: week 23, last vaccination. It was 300 ug of mutant IDH1 20-mer peptide that made up each vaccine dose, given with topical imiquimod. The germline gives CDR1 SGDLS, CDR2 YYNGEE. V lost 0 bases and J 4 bases, leaving 9 bases between the germline ends. This CDR3 has 14 amino acids. This chain links TRBV9 with TRBJ2-3; D is unresolved. The starting material was PBMCs, obtained from a glioma patient whose treatment included an IDH1 peptide vaccine. The receptor's source is a woman aged 50 to 60 with glioma. The CDR3 DNA follows: TGTGCCAGCAGCGTAGTTGATTTCCCAGATACGCAGTATTTT. It is translated as CASSVVDFPDTQYF.